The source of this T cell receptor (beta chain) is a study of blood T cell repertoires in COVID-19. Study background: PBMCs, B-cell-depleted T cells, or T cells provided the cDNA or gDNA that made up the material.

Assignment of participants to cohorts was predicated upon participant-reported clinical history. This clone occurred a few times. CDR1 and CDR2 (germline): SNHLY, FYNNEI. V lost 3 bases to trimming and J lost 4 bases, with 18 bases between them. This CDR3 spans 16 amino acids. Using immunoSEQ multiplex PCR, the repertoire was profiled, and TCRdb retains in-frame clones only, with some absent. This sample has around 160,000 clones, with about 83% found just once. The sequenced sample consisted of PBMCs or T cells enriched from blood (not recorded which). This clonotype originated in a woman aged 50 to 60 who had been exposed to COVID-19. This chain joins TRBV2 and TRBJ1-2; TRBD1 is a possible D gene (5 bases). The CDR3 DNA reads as TGTGCCAGCAGTGACTCTGGCGGGGTGGGGACCTATGGCTACACCTTC. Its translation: CASSDSGGVGTYGYTF.